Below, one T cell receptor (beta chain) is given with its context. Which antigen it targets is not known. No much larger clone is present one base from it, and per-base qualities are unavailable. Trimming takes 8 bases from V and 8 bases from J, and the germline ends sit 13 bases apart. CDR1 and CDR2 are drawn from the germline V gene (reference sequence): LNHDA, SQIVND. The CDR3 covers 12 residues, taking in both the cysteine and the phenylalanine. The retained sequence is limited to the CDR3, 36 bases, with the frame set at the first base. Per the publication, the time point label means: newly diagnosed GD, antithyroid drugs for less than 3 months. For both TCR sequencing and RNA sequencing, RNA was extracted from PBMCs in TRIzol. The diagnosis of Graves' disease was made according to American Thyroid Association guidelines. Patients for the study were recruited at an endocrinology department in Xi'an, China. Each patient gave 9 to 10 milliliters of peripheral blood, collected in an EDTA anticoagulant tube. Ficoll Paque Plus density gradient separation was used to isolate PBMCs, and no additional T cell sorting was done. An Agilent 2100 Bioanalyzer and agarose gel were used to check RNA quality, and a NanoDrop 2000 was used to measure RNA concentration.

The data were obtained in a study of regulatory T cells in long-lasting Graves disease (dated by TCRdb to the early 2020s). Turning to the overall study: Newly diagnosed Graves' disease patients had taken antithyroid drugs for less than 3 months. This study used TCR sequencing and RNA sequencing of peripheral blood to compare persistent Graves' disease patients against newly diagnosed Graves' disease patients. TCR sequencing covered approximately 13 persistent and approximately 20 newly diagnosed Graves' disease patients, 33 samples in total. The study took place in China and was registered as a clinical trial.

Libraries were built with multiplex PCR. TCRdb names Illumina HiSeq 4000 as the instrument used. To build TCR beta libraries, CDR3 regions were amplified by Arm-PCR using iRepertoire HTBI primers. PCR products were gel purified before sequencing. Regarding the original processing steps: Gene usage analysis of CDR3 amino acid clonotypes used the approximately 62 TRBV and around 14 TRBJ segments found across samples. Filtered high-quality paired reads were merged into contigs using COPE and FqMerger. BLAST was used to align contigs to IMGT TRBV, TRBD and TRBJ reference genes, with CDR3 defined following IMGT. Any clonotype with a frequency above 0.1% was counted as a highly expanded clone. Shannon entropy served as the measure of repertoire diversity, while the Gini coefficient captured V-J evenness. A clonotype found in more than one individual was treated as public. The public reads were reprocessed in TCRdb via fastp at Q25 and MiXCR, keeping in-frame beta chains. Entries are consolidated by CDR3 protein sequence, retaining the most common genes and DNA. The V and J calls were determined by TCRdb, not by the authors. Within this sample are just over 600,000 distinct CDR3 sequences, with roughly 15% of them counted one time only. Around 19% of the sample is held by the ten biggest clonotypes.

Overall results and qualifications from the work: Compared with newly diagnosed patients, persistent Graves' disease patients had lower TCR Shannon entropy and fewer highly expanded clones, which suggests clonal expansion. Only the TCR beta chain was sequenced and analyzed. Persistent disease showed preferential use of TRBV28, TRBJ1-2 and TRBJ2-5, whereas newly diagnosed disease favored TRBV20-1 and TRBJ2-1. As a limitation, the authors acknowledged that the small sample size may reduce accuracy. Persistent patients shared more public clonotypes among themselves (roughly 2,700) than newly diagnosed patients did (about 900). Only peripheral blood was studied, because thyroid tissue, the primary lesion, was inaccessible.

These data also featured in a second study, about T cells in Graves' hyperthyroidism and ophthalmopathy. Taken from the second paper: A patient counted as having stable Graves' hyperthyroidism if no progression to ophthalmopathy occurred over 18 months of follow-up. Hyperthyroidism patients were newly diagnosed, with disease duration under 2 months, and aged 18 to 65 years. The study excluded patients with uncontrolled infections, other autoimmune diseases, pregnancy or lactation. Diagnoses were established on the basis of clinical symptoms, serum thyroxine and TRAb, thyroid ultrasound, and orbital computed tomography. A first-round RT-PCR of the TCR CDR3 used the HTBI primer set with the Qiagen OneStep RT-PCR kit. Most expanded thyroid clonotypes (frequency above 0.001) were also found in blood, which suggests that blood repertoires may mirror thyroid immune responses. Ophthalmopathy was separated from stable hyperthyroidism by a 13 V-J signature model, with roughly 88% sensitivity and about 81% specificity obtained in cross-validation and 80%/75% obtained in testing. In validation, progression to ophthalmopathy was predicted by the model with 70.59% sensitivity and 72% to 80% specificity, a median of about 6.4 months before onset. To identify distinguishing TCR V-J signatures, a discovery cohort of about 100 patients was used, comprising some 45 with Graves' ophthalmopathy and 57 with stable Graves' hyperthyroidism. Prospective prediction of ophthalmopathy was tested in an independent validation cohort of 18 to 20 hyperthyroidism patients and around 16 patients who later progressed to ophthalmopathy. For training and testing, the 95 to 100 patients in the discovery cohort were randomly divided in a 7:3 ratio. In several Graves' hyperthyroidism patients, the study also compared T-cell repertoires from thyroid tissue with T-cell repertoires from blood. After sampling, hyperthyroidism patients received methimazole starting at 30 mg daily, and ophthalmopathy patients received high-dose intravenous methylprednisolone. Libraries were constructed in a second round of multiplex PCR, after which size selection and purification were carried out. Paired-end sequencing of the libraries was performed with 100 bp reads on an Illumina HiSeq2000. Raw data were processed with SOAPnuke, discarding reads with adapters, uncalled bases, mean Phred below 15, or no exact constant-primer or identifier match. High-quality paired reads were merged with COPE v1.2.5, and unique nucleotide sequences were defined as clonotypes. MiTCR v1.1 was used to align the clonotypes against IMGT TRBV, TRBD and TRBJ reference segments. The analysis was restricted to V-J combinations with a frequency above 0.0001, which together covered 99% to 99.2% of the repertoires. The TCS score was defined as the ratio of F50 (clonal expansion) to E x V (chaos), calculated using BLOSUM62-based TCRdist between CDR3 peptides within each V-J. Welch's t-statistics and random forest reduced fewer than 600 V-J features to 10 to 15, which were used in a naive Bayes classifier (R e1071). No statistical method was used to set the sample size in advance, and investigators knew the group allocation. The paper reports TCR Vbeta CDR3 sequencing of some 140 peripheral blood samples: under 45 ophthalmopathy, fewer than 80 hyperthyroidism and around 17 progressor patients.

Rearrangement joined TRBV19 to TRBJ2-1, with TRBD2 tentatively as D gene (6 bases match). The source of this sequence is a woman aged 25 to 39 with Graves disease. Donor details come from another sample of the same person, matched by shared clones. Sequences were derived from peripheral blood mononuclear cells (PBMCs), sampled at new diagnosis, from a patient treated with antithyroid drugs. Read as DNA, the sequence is TGTGCCAGTCAAAGACCGGGGGATGAGCAGTTCTTC. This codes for CASQRPGDEQFF.